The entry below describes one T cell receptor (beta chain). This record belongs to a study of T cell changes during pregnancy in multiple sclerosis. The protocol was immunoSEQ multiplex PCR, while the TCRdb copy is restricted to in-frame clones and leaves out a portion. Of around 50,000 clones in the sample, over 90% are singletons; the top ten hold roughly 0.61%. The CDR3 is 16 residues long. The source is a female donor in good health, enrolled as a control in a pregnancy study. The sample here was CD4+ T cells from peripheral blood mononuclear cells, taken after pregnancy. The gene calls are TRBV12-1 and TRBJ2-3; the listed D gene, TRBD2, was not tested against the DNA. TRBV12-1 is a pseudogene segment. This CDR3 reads CASSGEASGPSDTQYF. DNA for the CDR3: TGTGCCAGCAGCGGAGAGGCTAGCGGCCCTTCAGATACGCAGTATTTT.